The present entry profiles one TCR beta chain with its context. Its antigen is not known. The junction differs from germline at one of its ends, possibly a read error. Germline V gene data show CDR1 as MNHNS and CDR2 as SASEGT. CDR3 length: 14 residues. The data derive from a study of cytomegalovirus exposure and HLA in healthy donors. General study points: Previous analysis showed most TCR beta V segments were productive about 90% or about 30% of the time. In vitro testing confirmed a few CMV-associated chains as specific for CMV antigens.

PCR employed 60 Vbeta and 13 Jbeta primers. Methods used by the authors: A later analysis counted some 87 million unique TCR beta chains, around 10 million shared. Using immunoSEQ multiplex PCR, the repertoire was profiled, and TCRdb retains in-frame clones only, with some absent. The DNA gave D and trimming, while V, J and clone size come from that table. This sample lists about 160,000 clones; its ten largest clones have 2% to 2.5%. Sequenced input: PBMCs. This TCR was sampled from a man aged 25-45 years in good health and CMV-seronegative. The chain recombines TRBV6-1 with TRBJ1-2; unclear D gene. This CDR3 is CASSERIGRNGYTF. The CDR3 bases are TGTGCTAGCAGTGAAAGAATAGGGAGGAATGGCTACACCTTC.